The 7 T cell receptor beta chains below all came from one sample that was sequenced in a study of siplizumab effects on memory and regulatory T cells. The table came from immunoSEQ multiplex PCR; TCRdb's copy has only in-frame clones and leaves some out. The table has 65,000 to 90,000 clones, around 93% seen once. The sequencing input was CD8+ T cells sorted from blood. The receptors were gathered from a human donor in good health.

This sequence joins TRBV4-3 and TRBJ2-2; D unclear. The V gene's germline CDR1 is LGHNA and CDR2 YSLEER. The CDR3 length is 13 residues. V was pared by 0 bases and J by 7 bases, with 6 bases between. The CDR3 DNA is TGCGCCAGCAGCCAAGATAGGAACGGGGAGCTGTTTTTT. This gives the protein CASSQDRNGELFF.

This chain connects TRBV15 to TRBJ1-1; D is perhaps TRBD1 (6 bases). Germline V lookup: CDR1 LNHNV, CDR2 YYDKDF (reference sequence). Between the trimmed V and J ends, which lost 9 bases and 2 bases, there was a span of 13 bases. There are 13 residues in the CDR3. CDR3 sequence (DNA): TGTGCCACTCTGGACAGAATCAACACTGAAGCTTTCTTT. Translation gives CATLDRINTEAFF. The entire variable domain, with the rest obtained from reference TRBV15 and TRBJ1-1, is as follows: DAMVIQNPRYQVTQFGKPVTLSCSQTLNHNVMYWYQQKSSQAPKLLFHYYDKDFNNEADTPDNFQSRRPNTSFCFLDIRSPGLGDTAMYLCATLDRINTEAFFGQGTRLTVV.

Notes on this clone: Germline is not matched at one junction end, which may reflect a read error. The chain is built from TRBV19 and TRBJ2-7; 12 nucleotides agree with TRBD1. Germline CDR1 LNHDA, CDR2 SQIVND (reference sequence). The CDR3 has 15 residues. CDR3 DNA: TGTACCAGTAGTATTCTGGGGACAGGGGGCATCGAGCAGTACTTC. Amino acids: CTSSILGTGGIEQYF. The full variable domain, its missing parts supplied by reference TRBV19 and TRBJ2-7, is DGGITQSPKYLFRKEGQNVTLSCEQNLNHDAMYWYRQDPGQGLRLIYYSQIVNDFQKGDIAEGYSVSREKKESFPLTVTSAQKNPTAFYLCTSSILGTGGIEQYFGPGTRLTVT.

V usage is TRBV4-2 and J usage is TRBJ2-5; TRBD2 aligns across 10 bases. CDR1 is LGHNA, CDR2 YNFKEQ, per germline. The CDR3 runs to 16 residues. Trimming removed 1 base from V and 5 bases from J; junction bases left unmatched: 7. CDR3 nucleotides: TGTGCCAGCAGCCAAGTGAGCGGGGGGGCCGGGGAGACCCAGTACTTC. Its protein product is CASSQVSGGAGETQYF.

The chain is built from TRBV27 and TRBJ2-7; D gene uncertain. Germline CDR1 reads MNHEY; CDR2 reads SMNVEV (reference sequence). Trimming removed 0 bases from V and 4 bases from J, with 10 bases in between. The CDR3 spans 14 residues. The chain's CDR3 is CASSLSRTVYEQYF. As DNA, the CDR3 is TGTGCCAGCAGTTTATCGAGGACGGTTTACGAGCAGTACTTC.

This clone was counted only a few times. CDR3: CALDRGSGEAFF. CDR3 sequence (DNA): TGTGCCTTGGACAGGGGAAGTGGTGAAGCTTTCTTT. This sequence joins TRBV30 and TRBJ1-1; 9 nucleotides line up with TRBD1. Unmatched junction bases numbered 7, after V lost 7 bases and J lost 7 bases. This CDR3 contains 12 residues. The germline V gene has CDR1 GTSNPN and CDR2 SVGIG (reference sequence).

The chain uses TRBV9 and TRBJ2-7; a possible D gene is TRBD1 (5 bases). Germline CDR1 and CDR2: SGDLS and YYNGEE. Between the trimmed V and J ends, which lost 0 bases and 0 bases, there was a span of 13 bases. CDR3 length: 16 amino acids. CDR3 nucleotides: TGTGCCAGCAGCGTAGAAGGGGCGTACCCCTCCTACGAGCAGTACTTC. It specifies CASSVEGAYPSYEQYF.